This T cell receptor (beta chain) originates from a study of CD8 T cells in ankylosing spondylitis. Study findings and constraints: Made up of fewer than 10 highly homologous variants, a TCR beta motif appeared characteristic of ankylosing spondylitis blood. Disease-linked clones, CD8+, were relatively rare in peripheral blood.

V shed 2 bases and J shed 3 bases, with 8 bases lying between them. CDR1 and CDR2 from the germline V gene are MNHNY and SVGAGI (reference sequence). This CDR3 contains 13 residues. Making the TCR beta libraries involved quantitative 5'-RACE with molecular barcodes. TCRdb fed the 5' RACE reads into MiXCR, producing one record per CDR3 protein. The sample includes 200,000 or so distinct CDR3 sequences, 10% to 15% of them seen just once. This clonotype occurred many times. Its antigen is not identified. Sequenced input: blood, either unsorted or a sorted T cell fraction (not recorded which). The sequence derives from a female donor with ankylosing spondylitis or in good health (not recorded which). V usage is TRBV6-6 and J usage is TRBJ2-7; the D is unclear. The CDR3 protein is CASSYRGGYEQYF. CDR3 nucleotide sequence: TGTGCCAGCAGTTACCGAGGCGGCTACGAGCAGTACTTC.